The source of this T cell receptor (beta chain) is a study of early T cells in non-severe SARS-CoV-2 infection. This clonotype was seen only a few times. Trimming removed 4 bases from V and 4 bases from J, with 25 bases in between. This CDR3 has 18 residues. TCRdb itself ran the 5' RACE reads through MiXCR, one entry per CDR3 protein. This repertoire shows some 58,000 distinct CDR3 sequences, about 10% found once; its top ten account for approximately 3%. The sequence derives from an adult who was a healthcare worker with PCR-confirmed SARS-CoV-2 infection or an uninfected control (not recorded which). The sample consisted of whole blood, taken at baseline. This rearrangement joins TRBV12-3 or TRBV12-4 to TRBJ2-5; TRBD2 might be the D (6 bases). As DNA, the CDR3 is TGTGCCAGCAGTTCTCAGCCCCTGCTAGCGCGGGCCGGAGAGACCCAGTACTTC. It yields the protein CASSSQPLLARAGETQYF.